Included here is one T cell receptor (beta chain) sequence, with context. What it recognizes is unknown. Germline V gene sequence: CDR1 SGHTA, CDR2 FQGNSA. The CDR3 is 15 amino acids. Trimming stripped 1 base from V and 0 bases from J, with 10 bases between. MiXCR, applied by TCRdb to the reads, yields one record per CDR3 protein. In the table there are 450,000 to 600,000 distinct CDR3 sequences, 30% to 40% of which are singletons. The data stem from a study of T cell repertoires in cytomegalovirus infection. Regarding the study as a whole: Carriers of CMV plus the relevant HLA were identified by cumulative public TCR beta family frequency. Across the ex vivo response, the dominant clonotypes were HLA-C-restricted CMV-specific TCR beta clonotypes.

This specimen was cultured PBMCs, taken from culture after CMV antigen stimulation. The chain joins TRBV7-2 to TRBJ2-7; D is perhaps TRBD1 (5 bases). This clonotype originated in a human donor in good health (CMV status not recorded). Some clones in this sample may be carry-over from other donors' samples. The CDR3 DNA is TGTGCCAGCAGCTTAGTAGGGGCCAACTCCTACGAGCAGTACTTC. This encodes CASSLVGANSYEQYF.